This TCR beta chain originates from a study of cytomegalovirus exposure and HLA in healthy donors. As to this clone: The target antigen is unknown.

Only in-frame clones appear in the TCRdb table, and some are missing; sequencing was by immunoSEQ multiplex PCR. The repertoire consists of tens of thousands of clones, with 94% occurring once and the leading ten covering roughly 3.4%. The germline CDR1 and CDR2 sequences are SGHTA and FQGTGA. The V gene end was trimmed by 4 bases and the J gene end by 7 bases; junction bases not matched to a gene: 4. CDR3 length: 13 amino acids. Study-wide results and limits: Whilst most TCR sequences proved rare, a subset of public TCRs occurred across many donors. The study recorded 164 TCR beta chains that were cytomegalovirus-associated.

This TCR derives from a woman aged 18-29 years in good health and CMV-seropositive. The sample was PBMCs. This rearrangement joins TRBV7-3 to TRBJ2-1; TRBD2 aligns across 7 bases. The CDR3 bases are TGTGCCAGCAGCTCCTTACTAGCGAATGAGCAGTTCTTC. It translates to CASSSLLANEQFF.